Below, 22 T cell receptor delta chains from the same sample are listed, as sequenced in a study of γδ T cells in repeated Plasmodium falciparum infection. Vgamma9/Vdelta2+ and Vdelta2-negative gammadelta T cells were flow-sorted from PBMC for bulk sequencing. TCRdb re-called the multiplex PCR reads via CATT. The repertoire consists of about 93,000 delta-chain clones, with over 0.75% occurring once and the leading ten covering roughly 9.9%. Sequenced: gamma-delta T cells from blood. These TCRs come from a pool of human donors (malaria-infected and uninfected, not separated).

This clone occurred a few times. Translating this DNA gives a protein that differs at residue 9 from the TCRdb one, which belongs to a much larger clone; a read error is likely, and the protein shown is this translation. The chain carries TRDV1 and TRDJ1; D perhaps matches TRDD2 (5 bases). The germline CDR1 and CDR2 sequences are TSWWSYY and QGS. V lost 1 base and J lost 2, with 20 bases in between. This CDR3 contains 18 residues. The CDR3 bases are TGTGCTCTTGGGGAACGATTCAACAAGCTTCCAAGGACCGATAAACTCATCTTT. Translated, it gives CALGERFNKLPRTDKLIF.

This clone appeared many times. This DNA's translation differs at residue 19 from TCRdb's protein, which comes from a much larger clone; a read error is likely, and the protein shown is translated from the DNA. J gene calling gave no result, while the V gene is TRDV2; the DNA was not compared with TRDD3, the D call given in the table. The CDR3 extends over 21 amino acids. CDR1 and CDR2 (germline): GEAIGNYY, EKD. This CDR3 is CACDTKLLPPGDRGYTDKPIF. The DNA for the CDR3 is TGTGCCTGTGACACCAAACTCCTTCCCCCTGGGGATAGGGGGTACACCGATAAACCCATCTTT.

This clone was observed a few times. The protein given by TCRdb reflects a much larger clone and differs at residue 12 from this DNA's translation, likely from a read error; the protein shown is the DNA's translation. No J gene was called, and the V gene is TRDV2; TRDD3 is the table's D call, not checked against the DNA. There are 14 residues in the CDR3. Germline V gene sequence: CDR1 GEAIGNYY, CDR2 EKD. The CDR3 DNA sequence: TGTGCCTGTGACATACTGGGGGATACAGCACAATTCTTCTTT. It encodes CACDILGDTAQFFF.

V gene TRDV2 combines with J gene TRDJ1; no clear D. Assignment of the J gene here rests on matching the DNA to germline, because TCRdb gives none. Germline CDR1 reads GEAIGNYY; CDR2 reads EKD. The germline V and J ends were trimmed by 1 base and 1 base, with 9 bases remaining between them. The CDR3 has 14 residues. The CDR3: CACDTLYPTDKLIF. CDR3 in DNA: TGTGCCTGTGACACTCTTTACCCCACCGATAAACTCATCTTT.

To note about this clone: The TCRdb protein comes from a much larger clone and disagrees with this DNA's translation at residue 7, likely due to a read error; the protein given here is derived from the DNA. This sequence joins TRDV2 and TRDJ3; a possible D gene is TRDD3 (6 bases). Because TCRdb records no J gene, it was assigned here through a match of the DNA to germline. Germline CDR1 GEAIGNYY, CDR2 EKD. Trimming cost V 3 bases and J 1 base, with 12 bases left between them. CDR3 size: 17 residues. CDR3 residues: CACDPVGGSWDTRQMFF. CDR3 nucleotides: TGTGCCTGTGACCCTGTGGGGGGGTCCTGGGACACCCGACAGATGTTTTTC.

In the case of this clone: The protein TCRdb lists belongs to a much larger clone and differs from this DNA's translation at residue 11, which points to a read error; the protein shown is made from the DNA. This chain uses TRDV1 with TRDJ1, with 9 bases identical to TRDD3. CDR1 is TSWWSYY and CDR2 is QGS in the germline V gene. The CDR3 sequence is 18 residues long. J gave up 2 bases and V 2 bases, and 12 bases lay outside the gene matches. CDR3 loop: CALGEFAWGMETTDKLIF. CDR3 nucleotide sequence: TGTGCTCTTGGGGAATTCGCCTGGGGGATGGAGACGACCGATAAACTCATCTTT.

This clone is termed medium-sized (0.01 to 0.1%). The sample has other DNA sequences that encode this CDR3 too. The chain has TRDV1 and TRDJ1, with 9 bases fitting TRDD3. This CDR3 is built from 20 residues. The ends lost 1 base at V and 0 bases at J; junction bases unmatched: 15. Per the germline V gene, CDR1 is TSWWSYY and CDR2 is QGS. The CDR3 sequence: CALGERLAALGDKYTDKLIF. CDR3 nucleotides: TGTGCTCTTGGGGAACGGTTGGCTGCACTGGGGGACAAGTACACCGATAAACTCATCTTT.

This clone was detected a few times. The TCRdb protein, from a much larger clone, departs from this DNA's translation at residue 4, likely by read error; the protein shown derives from the DNA. The V call is TRDV1, the J call TRDJ1; D is unclear. As TCRdb names no J gene, one was assigned here on the basis of a DNA match to germline. Germline values: CDR1 TSWWSYY, CDR2 QGS. There are 13 residues in the CDR3. CDR3 residues: CALEEVIHDKLIF. The CDR3, as DNA: TGTGCTCTTGAGGAAGTAATTCACGATAAACTCATCTTT.

As for this clone: The protein TCRdb gives is from a much larger clone and does not agree with this DNA's translation at residue 7, likely a read error; the protein shown here comes from the DNA. The CDR3 nucleotides read TGTGCCTGTGATTCGTACGGGGGGATACGCGGGTTTTCCGATAAACTCATCTTT. Protein product: CACDSYGGIRGFSDKLIF. This chain links TRDV2 with TRDJ1; TRDD3 matches 10 bases. CDR1 and CDR2 (germline): GEAIGNYY, EKD. After removal of 4 bases from V and 3 bases from J, the junction contained 16 bases not matched to a gene. The length of the CDR3 is 18 residues.

For this clone: The protein in TCRdb stems from a much larger clone and differs at residue 15 from this DNA's translation, likely a read error; here the protein is translated from the DNA. The J gene is TRDJ3, the V gene TRDV2, with TRDD3 matching 7 bases. CDR1 and CDR2 (germline): GEAIGNYY, EKD. The CDR3 contains 17 residues. CDR3 nucleotide sequence: TGTGCCTGTGACGAAGAACTGGGGAAGAAAGACACCCGACAGACGTTTTTC. This encodes CACDEELGKKDTRQTFF.

This clone was recorded a few times. The amino acid sequence in TCRdb belongs to a much larger clone and departs from this DNA's translation at residue 18, likely a sequencing read error; the sequence shown is translated from the DNA. A V gene of TRDV2 was called, but no J gene was assigned; the table's D gene call, TRDD3, was not cross checked with the DNA. The CDR3 sequence is 20 residues long. Germline values: CDR1 GEAIGNYY, CDR2 EKD. CDR3 loop: CACDNPLGDSAQVYTDKPIF. CDR3 nucleotide sequence: TGTGCCTGTGACAACCCACTGGGGGATTCCGCCCAGGTGTACACCGATAAACCCATCTTT.

This clone was counted a few times. TCRdb pairs this DNA with a much larger clone's protein that differs at residue 9, likely a read error; the protein shown was translated from the DNA. The chain joins TRDV1 to TRDJ1, with 11 bases lining up with TRDD3. The trim removed 8 bases at V and 1 base at J, leaving 18 bases unmatched. There are 19 residues in the CDR3. The germline V gene has CDR1 TSWWSYY and CDR2 QGS. CDR3 sequence reads: CALSLRPSHWGIGTDKLIF. In nucleotides, the CDR3 is TGTGCTCTTTCCCTGAGGCCCTCTCACTGGGGGATAGGCACCGATAAACTCATCTTT.

This clone was detected only a few times. TCRdb's protein for this DNA is that of a much larger clone and differs from the translation at residue 7, likely a read error; the protein shown is the DNA translation. V usage is TRDV1 and J usage is TRDJ3; 12 bases fit TRDD3. In the absence of a J gene in TCRdb, the DNA was matched to germline to assign it here. The trim removed 2 bases at V and 2 bases at J, leaving 34 bases unmatched. The CDR3 sequence is 29 residues long. Germline V gives CDR1 TSWWSYY, CDR2 QGS. In DNA, the CDR3 is TGTGCTCTTGGGGAAAATCTTACCCTCCCTTGGGTGCGTCTTACTGGGGGATACCCACCGACCTGGGACACCCGACAGATGTTTTTC. Its translation: CALGENLTLPWVRLTGGYPPTWDTRQMFF.

Worth noting for this clone: This likely came from a read error, as a far larger clone is one base away. Other DNA sequences of this sample code for an identical CDR3. This CDR3 is CALGEFIQSEPGGYFKVEPFPNVADKLIF. In DNA form, the CDR3 reads TGTGCTCTTGGGGAATTCATACAGTCCGAGCCTGGGGGATACTTCAAGGTTGAACCATTCCCTAATGTGGCCGATAAGCTCATCTTT. The V gene is given as TRDV1, and no J gene call is available; the D call of TRDD3 is as the table states it, not checked on the DNA. The CDR3 runs to 29 residues. Germline V gives CDR1 TSWWSYY, CDR2 QGS.

Only a few counts were recorded for this clone. This likely came from a read error, as a far larger clone is one base away. Within the sample, other DNA sequences also encode this same CDR3. The chain employs TRDV1 and TRDJ1; maybe TRDD2 (5 bases). No J gene is reported in TCRdb; it was inferred here by comparing the DNA with germline. Germline V gene data show CDR1 as TSWWSYY and CDR2 as QGS. CDR3 size: 22 residues. V lost 1 base and J 0 bases, leaving 30 bases between the germline ends. CDR3 sequence: CALGEPYYVGPIPTPYTDKLIF. CDR3 nucleotide sequence: TGTGCTCTTGGGGAACCTTACTACGTGGGCCCCATCCCTACGCCATACACCGATAAACTCATCTTT.

Worth noting for this clone: TCRdb's entry gives the protein of a much larger clone, which mismatches this DNA's translation at residue 4, likely from a read error; the protein reported here is translated from the DNA. This chain uses TRDV2 with TRDJ1; 13 nucleotides line up with TRDD3. Per the germline V gene, CDR1 is GEAIGNYY and CDR2 is EKD. This CDR3 contains 17 residues. V was clipped by 5 bases and J by 5 bases; unmatched bases: 13. CDR3 DNA: TGTGCCTGTGGCGGTACTGGGGGATACGGGGGTATGGATAAACTCATCTTT. It translates to CACGGTGGYGGMDKLIF.

This clone was detected only a few times. The protein recorded in TCRdb matches a much larger clone and deviates from this DNA's translation at residue 14, suggesting a read error; the protein here is obtained by translating the DNA. The chain links TRDV2 to TRDJ3; D possibly corresponds to TRDD3 (5 bases). The CDR3 spans 16 residues. Germline loops: CDR1 GEAIGNYY, CDR2 EKD. The CDR3 spells CACDTVGSWDTRQIFF. The CDR3 DNA reads as TGTGCCTGTGACACCGTGGGATCCTGGGACACCCGACAGATATTTTTC.

This clone showed up many times. TCRdb assigns this DNA the protein of a much larger clone, which departs from its translation at residue 5; this likely reflects a read error, and the protein shown comes from translating the DNA. The chain carries TRDV2 and TRDJ1; 9 positions match TRDD3. The J gene, not given by TCRdb, was assigned here from a germline match of the nucleotide sequence. Germline values: CDR1 GEAIGNYY, CDR2 EKD. The V gene end was trimmed by 3 bases and the J gene end by 10 bases; junction bases not matched to a gene: 20. The CDR3 has 17 amino acids. CDR3 amino acids: CACDALDTLGDRAGLIF. The CDR3, as DNA: TGTGCCTGTGACGCGCTAGACACTTTGGGGGATAGGGCTGGACTCATCTTT.

Points on this clone: Other nucleotide sequences in the sample specify the same CDR3. CDR3 sequence (DNA): TGTGCCTATAGGAGCGTTAACTTCGTCAAAGGCGACCTCCTGGGGGATACGGGGAACACCGATAAGCTCATCTTT. Encoded protein: CAYRSVNFVKGDLLGDTGNTDKLIF. The J gene is uncalled and the V gene is TRAV38-2/DV8; the table's D call, TRDD3, has no DNA check behind it. The CDR3 is 25 amino acids. CDR1 and CDR2 (germline): TSESDYY, QEAYKQQN.

This clone was detected only a few times. The mismatch at residue 9 between this DNA's translation and the TCRdb protein of a much larger clone likely reflects a read error; the protein shown is translated from the DNA. The chain joins TRDV2 to TRDJ1; either TRDD2 or TRDD3 may fit D (5 bases each). TCRdb is silent on the J gene; assignment here came from matching the DNA to germline. The CDR3 is 13 amino acids. Germline V gives CDR1 GEAIGNYY, CDR2 EKD. The V end was cut by 3 bases, the J end by 7 bases, with 14 bases between. CDR3 in amino acids: CACDFLRDGKLIF. The CDR3 coding sequence is TGTGCCTGTGACTTCCTCCGGGATGGTAAACTCATCTTT.

This clone has more than one count but fewer than ten. A far larger clone is only one base removed, so a read error is likely. At the DNA level, this CDR3 is encoded by other sequences in the same sample as well. CDR3 loop: CALGCPSLGLTGGCTDKLIF. CDR3 nucleotides: TGTGCTCTTGGGTGTCCTTCCCTCGGACTTACCGGGGGATGCACCGATAAACTCATCTTT. The V gene is TRDV1, the J gene TRDJ1, with D possibly TRDD3 on 7 matching bases. Matching the DNA to germline supplied the J gene, which TCRdb does not give. CDR1 is TSWWSYY, CDR2 QGS, per germline. CDR3 length: 20 residues. Trimming pared 5 bases from V and 1 base from J, leaving 29 bases between.

This clone has more than one count but fewer than ten. The protein in TCRdb stems from a much larger clone and differs at residue 11 from this DNA's translation, likely a read error; here the protein is translated from the DNA. The rearrangement uses TRDV2 and TRDJ1; D gene uncertain. No J segment appears in TCRdb, so it was assigned here by matching the sequence to germline. The CDR3 has 16 amino acids. Germline-derived CDR1 and CDR2 are GEAIGNYY and EKD. The germline V and J ends were trimmed by 0 bases and 3 bases, with 16 bases remaining between them. The CDR3 spells CACDTEEEEGADKLIF. The CDR3 nucleotides read TGTGCCTGTGACACCGAGGAAGAAGAGGGCGCCGATAAACTCATCTTT.